One and the same sample provided the 21 T cell receptor beta chains below, sequenced in a study of cytomegalovirus exposure and HLA in healthy donors. PCR primers comprised 60 Vbeta and 13 Jbeta primers. Sequencing used immunoSEQ multiplex PCR; TCRdb keeps in-frame clones, though not all of them. The table has fewer than 100,000 clones, about two thirds seen once. Sequenced sample: PBMCs. These receptors all come from a female donor in good health and CMV-seronegative.

The rearrangement uses TRBV28 and TRBJ2-5, with 10 positions matching TRBD1. The J call may be wrong; the DNA end is better matched by TRBJ2-7. Germline CDR1 reads MDHEN; CDR2 reads SYDVKM. The CDR3 is made up of 14 amino acids. CDR3 loop: CASSYGTGVIEQYF. The DNA for the CDR3 is TGTGCCAGCAGTTACGGGACAGGGGTTATCGAGCAGTACTTC.

The V call is TRBV29-1, the J call TRBJ2-3; perhaps TRBD2 as D (6 bases). The CDR3 consists of 13 residues. Germline V gene sequence: CDR1 SQVTM, CDR2 ANQGSEA. CDR3 in DNA: TGCAGTTTTCGGGACTCAAGCACAGATACGCAGTATTTT. Translation gives CSFRDSSTDTQYF.

The chain has TRBV5-1 and TRBJ2-1; 11 bases match TRBD1. V gave up 4 bases and J gave up 7 bases; unmatched junction bases: 4. This CDR3 has 14 amino acids. Germline V gene sequence: CDR1 SGHRS, CDR2 YFSETQ. The CDR3 region is CASSPGTGGNEQFF. CDR3 bases: TGCGCCAGCAGCCCCGGGACAGGGGGAAATGAGCAGTTCTTC.

This chain connects TRBV27 to TRBJ1-5; D is uncertain. The V gene lost 8 bases and the J gene lost 7 bases, with 15 bases spanning the gap. In germline, CDR1 is MNHEY, CDR2 SMNVEV (reference sequence). CDR3 length equals 13 residues. CDR3 sequence reads: CASSPPGGQPQHF. The CDR3 DNA follows: TGTGCCAGCTCCCCCCCGGGAGGGCAGCCCCAGCATTTT.

The chain uses TRBV6-5 and TRBJ2-1, with D possibly being TRBD1 (6 bases). Germline CDR1 is MNHEY and CDR2 is SVGAGI. Trimming removed 0 bases at V and 9 bases at J, with 6 bases between. This CDR3 has 12 residues. CDR3 coding DNA: TGTGCCAGCAGTTACTCAGGGGGTGAGCAGTTCTTC. Encoded protein: CASSYSGGEQFF.

V is TRBV28 and J is TRBJ2-7; tentative D call: TRBD2 (6 bases). The ends were cut back, 3 bases at V and 0 bases at J, with 12 bases in the middle. Germline loops: CDR1 MDHEN, CDR2 SYDVKM. The CDR3 is made up of 15 amino acids. DNA of the CDR3: TGTGCCAGCAGTTTTGCTAGCGTGAGCTCCTACGAGCAGTACTTC. Translating it yields CASSFASVSSYEQYF.

The sample holds a few counts of this clone. The rearrangement uses TRBV6-1 and TRBJ2-1, with D maybe TRBD2 (6 bases). The germline V and J ends were trimmed by 1 base and 9 bases, with 16 bases remaining between them. Looked up from germline, CDR1 is MNHNS and CDR2 is SASEGT. The CDR3 has 15 amino acids. Here the CDR3 DNA reads TGTGCCAGCAGTGAAGTCGGCCTAGCGTATGGTGAGCAGTTCTTC. Protein product: CASSEVGLAYGEQFF.

This clone was recorded a few times. This chain joins TRBV30 and TRBJ2-7; no clear D gene. Germline CDR1 reads GTSNPN; CDR2 reads SVGIG (reference sequence). V was cut by 2 bases and J by 1 base, with 3 bases left in between. This CDR3 spans 11 amino acids. CDR3 loop: CAWSSSYEQYF. DNA for the CDR3: TGTGCCTGGAGTTCTTCCTACGAGCAGTACTTC.

The sample holds a few counts of this clone. V and J are TRBV7-2 and TRBJ2-2; D may be TRBD2 (5 bases). The CDR3 length is 15 residues. The V end was cut by 5 bases, the J end by 2 bases, with 12 bases between. Germline-derived CDR1 and CDR2 are SGHTA and FQGNSA. The CDR3: CASSGRGLNTGELFF. DNA of the CDR3: TGTGCCAGCAGCGGGCGAGGACTCAACACCGGGGAGCTGTTTTTT.

Only a few counts were recorded for this clone. The CDR3 region is CASKRGSSNEKLFF. DNA for the CDR3: TGTGCCAGCAAAAGGGGCAGCAGTAATGAAAAACTGTTTTTT. This chain links TRBV6-5 with TRBJ1-4; perhaps TRBD1 as D (5 bases). CDR3 size: 14 residues. CDR1 and CDR2 (germline): MNHEY, SVGAGI. V lost 7 bases and J 4 bases, leaving 13 bases between the germline ends.

This chain links TRBV6-5 with TRBJ2-5, with D tentatively TRBD2 (5 bases). Germline CDR1 MNHEY, CDR2 SVGAGI. The ends were cut back, 6 bases at V and 11 bases at J, with 19 bases in the middle. This CDR3 has 13 residues. CDR3 protein: CASRTWGEREQYF. CDR3 sequence (DNA): TGTGCCAGCAGGACATGGGGAGAGAGGGAGCAGTACTTC.

J is TRBJ2-2 and V is TRBV7-9; TRBD1 matches at 11 bases. With V trimmed by 7 bases and J by 6 bases, 13 bases remained unmatched. CDR3 length: 17 residues. Germline V gene data show CDR1 as SEHNR and CDR2 as FQNEAQ (reference sequence). The CDR3, as DNA: TGTGCCAGCAACCCTCCACCGTGGGACAGGGGGGCCGGGGAGCTGTTTTTT. Translated, it gives CASNPPPWDRGAGELFF.

The rearrangement joins TRBV5-6 to TRBJ1-2, with D perhaps TRBD1 (6 bases). CDR3 size: 16 residues. Germline V gene sequence: CDR1 SGHDT, CDR2 YYEEEE. Trimming took off 0 bases at V and 4 bases at J, with 16 bases between the two ends. CDR3 residues: CASSLAGGGGIYGYTF. CDR3 nucleotides: TGTGCCAGCAGCTTGGCCGGGGGCGGGGGGATCTATGGCTACACCTTC.

This chain uses TRBV7-6 with TRBJ2-7; 10 positions match TRBD2. CDR1 and CDR2 (germline): SGHVS, FNYEAQ. The CDR3 consists of 18 residues. V lost 1 base to trimming and J lost 3 bases; unmatched junction nucleotides: 12. The CDR3 sequence is CASSLVGGSGRTLYEQYF. The CDR3 DNA sequence: TGTGCCAGCAGCTTAGTGGGCGGTAGCGGGAGGACTCTCTACGAGCAGTACTTC.

This clone was observed a few times. V and J are TRBV19 and TRBJ2-7, with 14 bases aligning to TRBD2. Per the germline V gene, CDR1 is LNHDA and CDR2 is SQIVND (reference sequence). J was trimmed by 5 bases and V by 6 bases; bases with no gene match: 12. The CDR3 is 17 amino acids. The CDR3 loop is CASSPRLAGGPWDEQYF. The CDR3 DNA sequence: TGTGCCAGTAGCCCCAGACTAGCGGGAGGGCCTTGGGACGAGCAGTACTTC.

The genes are TRBV5-5 and TRBJ2-5; D is unresolved. V lost 4 bases and J lost 4, with 17 bases in between. The CDR3 consists of 15 residues. Germline values: CDR1 SGHKS, CDR2 YYEKEE (reference sequence). The CDR3 DNA follows: TGTGCCAGCAGCATCCGACTCCCCTCGGGAGAGACCCAGTACTTC. It specifies CASSIRLPSGETQYF.

V is TRBV10-3 and J is TRBJ2-3, with 7 positions matching TRBD2. The V segment lost 0 bases and the J segment 2 bases; nucleotides outside the gene matches: 8. The CDR3 is made up of 17 amino acids. The germline gives CDR1 ENHRY, CDR2 SYGVKD. The CDR3 is CAISESAAGELTDTQYF. In DNA form, the CDR3 reads TGTGCCATCAGTGAGTCGGCGGCGGGAGAACTCACAGATACGCAGTATTTT.

The CDR3 nucleotides read TGCAGCGGGTCGACTAAACCGAACACTGAAGCTTTCTTT. As protein: CSGSTKPNTEAFF. This sequence joins TRBV29-1 and TRBJ1-1; D is unclear. The CDR3 contains 13 residues. The germline CDR1 and CDR2 sequences are SQVTM and ANQGSEA. V was trimmed by 7 bases and J by 1 base, leaving 13 bases between them.

V gene TRBV10-1 combines with J gene TRBJ1-4; D ambiguous. With 7 bases removed from V and 8 bases from J, the gap between germline ends came to 14 bases. Germline V gene sequence: CDR1 WNHNN, CDR2 SYGVQD (reference sequence). This CDR3 region has 13 residues. The DNA for the CDR3 is TGCGCCAGCATGGCTCCCTCGAAGGAAAAACTGTTTTTT. It codes for CASMAPSKEKLFF.

CDR3 in amino acids: CASSERGGAGQPQHF. CDR3 DNA sequence: TGTGCCAGCAGTGAAAGGGGGGGGGCAGGGCAGCCCCAGCATTTT. This rearrangement joins TRBV6-1 to TRBJ1-5, with a weak D call TRBD1 (6 bases). Germline V gene sequence: CDR1 MNHNS, CDR2 SASEGT. V lost 2 bases and J 7 bases, leaving 15 bases between the germline ends. The CDR3 runs 15 residues.

The chain employs TRBV18 and TRBJ2-5; D gene ambiguous. This CDR3 comprises 12 residues. V lost 5 bases and J lost 0, with 4 bases in between. Germline V gives CDR1 KGHSH, CDR2 LQKENI. In nucleotides, the CDR3 is TGTGCCAGCTCATCGTACCAAGAGACCCAGTACTTC. Encoded protein: CASSSYQETQYF. The full variable domain, completed using reference TRBV18 and TRBJ2-5, is NAGVMQNPRHLVRRRGQEARLRCSPMKGHSHVYWYRQLPEEGLKFMVYLQKENIIDESGMPKERFSAEFPKEGPSILRIQQVVRGDSAAYFCASSSYQETQYFGPGTRLLVL.